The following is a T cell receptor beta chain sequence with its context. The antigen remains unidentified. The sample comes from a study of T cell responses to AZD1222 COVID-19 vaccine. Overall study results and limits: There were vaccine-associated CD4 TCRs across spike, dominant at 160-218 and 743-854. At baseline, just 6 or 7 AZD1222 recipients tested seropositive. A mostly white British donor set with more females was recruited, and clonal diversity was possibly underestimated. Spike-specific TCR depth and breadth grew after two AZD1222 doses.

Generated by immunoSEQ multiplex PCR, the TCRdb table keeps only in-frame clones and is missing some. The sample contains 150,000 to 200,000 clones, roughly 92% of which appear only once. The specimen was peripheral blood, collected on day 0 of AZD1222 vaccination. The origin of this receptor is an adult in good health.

The CDR3 coding sequence is TGTGCCTGGAGTGGACGGGGCCATAATGAAAAACTGTTTTTT. It encodes CAWSGRGHNEKLFF. The chain recombines TRBV30 with TRBJ1-4; D is possibly TRBD1 (5 bases). CDR3 size: 14 residues. Trimming shortened V by 1 base and J by 4 bases, and 10 bases separated the two germline ends. Germline lookup yields CDR1 GTSNPN and CDR2 SVGIG (reference sequence).